These 21 T cell receptor beta chains share one sample of origin, sequenced in a study of Tregs in tolerant kidney transplant recipients. Method: immunoSEQ multiplex PCR; TCRdb's copy keeps in-frame clones and lacks some. The sample lists 90,000 or so clones; 85% to 95% were seen once. The material sequenced was CD8+ T cells from blood. The receptors shown here come from a human donor in good health.

The rearrangement uses TRBV13 and TRBJ2-7; possible D gene TRBD1, 6 bases. CDR3 length equals 13 residues. Germline assignment: CDR1 PRHDT and CDR2 FYEKMQ (reference sequence). V was clipped by 2 bases and J by 5 bases, with 10 bases between them. The chain's CDR3 is CASSLSQGNEQYF. The CDR3 DNA sequence: TGTGCCAGCAGCTTATCCCAGGGGAACGAGCAGTACTTC.

This chain uses TRBV10-1 with TRBJ1-1, with D tentatively TRBD1 (6 bases). The germline V gene has CDR1 WNHNN and CDR2 SYGVQD (reference sequence). V lost 10 bases, J lost 1 base, and 28 bases lay in between. The CDR3 loop spans 18 amino acids. CDR3: CATTVPMGGPVENTEAFF. DNA of the CDR3: TGCGCCACCACCGTCCCTATGGGGGGCCCCGTCGAGAACACTGAAGCTTTCTTT.

V gene TRBV4-1 combines with J gene TRBJ2-7; D unresolved. CDR1 is MGHRA, CDR2 YSYEKL, per germline. Trimming stripped 1 base from V and 1 base from J, with 8 bases between. The CDR3 sequence is 14 residues long. CDR3 amino acids: CASSQGTASYEQYF. Here the CDR3 DNA reads TGCGCCAGCAGCCAAGGGACCGCGTCCTACGAGCAGTACTTC.

The chain employs TRBV25-1 and TRBJ1-1, with a possible D match to TRBD1 (6 bases). Trimming cost V 8 bases and J 4 bases, with 14 bases left between them. CDR1 is MGHDK and CDR2 is SYGVNS in the germline V gene. The CDR3 runs 13 residues. CDR3 residues: CASGNTGSTEAFF. DNA for the CDR3: TGTGCCAGCGGGAATACAGGGTCCACTGAAGCTTTCTTT.

The chain joins TRBV30 to TRBJ2-5, with D tentatively TRBD2 (6 bases). Germline lookup yields CDR1 GTSNPN and CDR2 SVGIG (reference sequence). The germline V and J ends were trimmed by 0 bases and 5 bases, with 7 bases remaining between them. This CDR3 is built from 12 residues. DNA for the CDR3: TGTGCCTGGAGTGTCGGAGGGGAGACCCAGTACTTC. Its protein product is CAWSVGGETQYF.

The chain couples TRBV16 to TRBJ1-1; D gene ambiguous. Trimming left V 5 bases short and J 5 bases short, with 3 bases between. There are 10 residues in the CDR3. Germline V gene sequence: CDR1 KGHSY, CDR2 FQNENV. The CDR3 is CASSGTEAFF. CDR3 nucleotide sequence: TGTGCCAGCAGCGGTACTGAAGCTTTCTTT.

V and J are TRBV6-1 and TRBJ1-2; TRBD1 matches 8 bases. This CDR3 comprises 15 residues. Per germline, CDR1 MNHNS and CDR2 SASEGT. Germline trimming cut 0 bases from V and 6 bases from J; bases unmatched to any gene: 6. In DNA form, the CDR3 reads TGTGCCAGCAGTGAAGCCTTCCAGGGGGCTAATGGCTACACCTTC. Protein: CASSEAFQGANGYTF.

This clone was seen once. The chain has TRBV29-1 and TRBJ2-1; 8 bases are shared with TRBD2. The CDR3 consists of 11 residues. The germline CDR1 and CDR2 sequences are SQVTM and ANQGSEA. Losses at the gene ends were 6 bases for V and 5 bases for J; bases not matched to a gene: 0. The CDR3 DNA reads TGCAGCGTGACTAGCGACAATGAGCAGTTCTTC. Its protein is CSVTSDNEQFF.

The chain joins TRBV18 to TRBJ2-1; TRBD2 might be the D (6 bases). The CDR3 is made up of 16 amino acids. The germline V gene encodes CDR1 KGHSH and CDR2 LQKENI. Between the trimmed V and J ends, which lost 0 bases and 3 bases, there was a span of 12 bases. The CDR3 region is CASSPPLGRGYNEQFF. In DNA, the CDR3 is TGTGCCAGCTCACCACCGTTGGGGCGGGGCTACAATGAGCAGTTCTTC.

The V and J genes are TRBV29-1 and TRBJ2-2, with 9 positions matching TRBD1. The CDR3 is made up of 15 amino acids. After removal of 6 bases from V and 6 bases from J, the junction contained 11 bases not matched to a gene. CDR1 and CDR2 (germline): SQVTM, ANQGSEA. CDR3 region: CSVRRDREGAGELFF. As DNA, the CDR3 is TGCAGCGTGCGCCGGGACAGGGAAGGGGCCGGGGAGCTGTTTTTT.

The DNA for the CDR3 is TGTGCCAGCAGTTACGGCAAGACCTCATATGGCTACACCTTC. It is translated as CASSYGKTSYGYTF. The genes are TRBV6-5 and TRBJ1-2; D is uncertain. This CDR3 contains 14 residues. Germline V gene sequence: CDR1 MNHEY, CDR2 SVGAGI. Trimming left V 2 bases short and J 5 bases short, with 12 bases between.

This sequence joins TRBV27 and TRBJ2-6, with D unresolved. The CDR3 extends over 15 amino acids. Looked up from germline, CDR1 is MNHEY and CDR2 is SMNVEV (reference sequence). V shed 3 bases and J shed 1 base, with 7 bases lying between them. The DNA of the CDR3 is TGTGCCAGCAGTTTTGGAGATTCTGGGGCCAACGTCCTGACTTTC. It encodes CASSFGDSGANVLTF.

J is TRBJ1-2 and V is TRBV13; unclear D gene. Looked up from germline, CDR1 is PRHDT and CDR2 is FYEKMQ (reference sequence). The ends were cut back, 2 bases at V and 6 bases at J, with 7 bases in the middle. This CDR3 spans 12 amino acids. The CDR3 is CASSLYTDGYTF. CDR3 nucleotide sequence: TGTGCCAGCAGCTTATATACAGATGGCTACACCTTC.

A single count supports this clone. Other DNA sequences in the sample encode the same CDR3. This rearrangement joins TRBV2 to TRBJ1-1; D unresolved. CDR3 size: 11 residues. Deletions cut 8 bases from V and 0 bases from J, with 4 bases between. CDR1 is SNHLY and CDR2 is FYNNEI in the germline V gene. CDR3 coding DNA: TGTGCCAGCCCGCTGAACACTGAAGCTTTCTTT. Its protein is CASPLNTEAFF.

This rearrangement joins TRBV15 to TRBJ2-1; D call uncertain. Trimming took off 1 base at V and 3 bases at J, with 7 bases between the two ends. Germline lookup yields CDR1 LNHNV and CDR2 YYDKDF (reference sequence). CDR3 length: 14 amino acids. CDR3 amino acids: CATSRAGYYNEQFF. CDR3 bases: TGTGCCACCAGCAGAGCAGGATACTACAATGAGCAGTTCTTC.

The CDR3 spells CASRPPPENTEAFF. The CDR3 DNA sequence: TGTGCCAGCAGGCCTCCGCCTGAGAACACTGAAGCTTTCTTT. The chain is built from TRBV11-1 and TRBJ1-1; D is uncertain. The CDR3 totals 14 residues. Germline V gene data show CDR1 as SGHAT and CDR2 as FQDESV (reference sequence). V lost 6 bases to trimming and J lost 1 base, with 12 bases between them.

V and J are TRBV28 and TRBJ1-2, with a possible D match to TRBD1 (6 bases). The germline CDR1 and CDR2 sequences are MDHEN and SYDVKM. CDR3 size: 14 residues. V shed 8 bases and J shed 5 bases, with 18 bases lying between them. CDR3 loop: CASLRGDRLYGYTF. CDR3 bases: TGTGCCAGCTTAAGAGGAGACAGGCTATATGGCTACACCTTC.

The chain uses TRBV7-6 and TRBJ2-2; 8 nucleotides align to TRBD2. The V segment lost 0 bases and the J segment 2 bases; nucleotides outside the gene matches: 5. The CDR3 runs to 17 residues. Looked up from germline, CDR1 is SGHVS and CDR2 is FNYEAQ. CDR3 amino acids: CASSLAKRGRNTGELFF. The CDR3 nucleotides read TGTGCCAGCAGCTTAGCGAAGCGGGGGAGAAACACCGGGGAGCTGTTTTTT. The entire variable domain, with the rest obtained from reference TRBV7-6 and TRBJ2-2, is as follows: GAGVSQSPRYKVTKRGQDVALRCDPISGHVSLYWYRQALGQGPEFLTYFNYEAQQDKSGLPNDRFSAERPEGSISTLTIQRTEQRDSAMYRCASSLAKRGRNTGELFFGEGSRLTVL.

The J gene is TRBJ2-2, the V gene TRBV6-5; 8 bases are a match to TRBD1. This CDR3 is 15 amino acids long. V lost 5 bases and J lost 5; bases outside the gene matches: 7. Germline V gene data show CDR1 as MNHEY and CDR2 as SVGAGI. The CDR3 is CASSHRQGFTGELFF. The CDR3 nucleotides are TGTGCCAGCAGTCACCGACAGGGGTTTACCGGGGAGCTGTTTTTT.

The chain links TRBV27 to TRBJ2-3; 12 nucleotides match TRBD2. Germline lookup yields CDR1 MNHEY and CDR2 SMNVEV (reference sequence). This CDR3 is built from 17 residues. V was pared by 0 bases and J by 5 bases, with 6 bases of the junction left unmatched. The CDR3: CASSLSIGTSGLDTQYF. CDR3 DNA sequence: TGTGCCAGCAGTTTATCGATCGGGACTAGCGGGTTAGATACGCAGTATTTT.

The chain links TRBV27 to TRBJ2-1; either TRBD1 or TRBD2 may fit D (6 bases each). In germline, CDR1 is MNHEY, CDR2 SMNVEV (reference sequence). The CDR3 totals 15 residues. Trimming cost V 7 bases and J 1 base, with 14 bases left between them. The CDR3 here is CASTRGLLSYNEQFF. The CDR3 nucleotides read TGTGCCAGCACCCGGGGGCTATTATCCTACAATGAGCAGTTCTTC.